A single sample is the source of the 17 T cell receptor beta chains below, sequenced in a study of blood T cell repertoires in COVID-19. Sequencing used immunoSEQ multiplex PCR; TCRdb keeps in-frame clones, though not all of them. The profile shows 200,000 to 300,000 clones, 83% of them singletons. The sequenced material came from peripheral blood. These receptors were obtained from a human donor in a cohort sampled during active COVID-19.

This clone showed up just once. The rearrangement uses TRBV2 and TRBJ2-3; the match to TRBD2 covers 15 bases. This CDR3 has 17 residues. The V and J ends lost 0 bases and 6 bases, in that order; junction bases with no gene match: 4. Looked up from germline, CDR1 is SNHLY and CDR2 is FYNNEI. The CDR3 region has the DNA TGTGCCAGCAGTGAAGCGAGGACTAGCGGGGGGGCGGATACGCAGTATTTT. Residues: CASSEARTSGGADTQYF. The entire variable domain, with the rest obtained from reference TRBV2 and TRBJ2-3, is as follows: EPEVTQTPSHQVTQMGQEVILRCVPISNHLYFYWYRQILGQKVEFLVSFYNNEISEKSEIFDDQFSVERPDGSNFTLKIRSTKLEDSAMYFCASSEARTSGGADTQYFGPGTRLTVL.

This sequence joins TRBV24-1 and TRBJ2-3; 11 bases are shared with TRBD2. J was trimmed by 5 bases and V by 9 bases; bases with no gene match: 6. Germline lookup yields CDR1 KGHDR and CDR2 SFDVKD. CDR3 size: 14 residues. The CDR3 loop reads CATAASGGKDTQYF. The CDR3 DNA sequence: TGTGCCACCGCGGCTAGCGGGGGGAAAGATACGCAGTATTTT.

The rearrangement links TRBV25-1 to TRBJ1-5, with unresolved D. In germline, CDR1 is MGHDK, CDR2 SYGVNS. V was clipped by 1 base and J by 3 bases, with 7 bases between them. The CDR3 is made up of 14 amino acids. The CDR3, as DNA: TGTGCCAGCAGTGAATCCGGAGACAATCAGCCCCAGCATTTT. It yields the protein CASSESGDNQPQHF.

The rearrangement uses TRBV9 and TRBJ1-6; 8 bases map to TRBD1. The junction had 14 bases not matched to a gene; V was cut back by 4 bases and J by 14 bases. The CDR3 sequence is 15 residues long. Germline V gene lookup returns CDR1 SGDLS and CDR2 YYNGEE. The CDR3 DNA follows: TGTGCCAGCAGCACTGAGACAGGGGTCGCGTCGACCCTCCACTTT. Translating gives CASSTETGVASTLHF.

The CDR3 nucleotides are TGCGCCAGCAGCATGGGACAGGGGGCAGGGACCCAGTACTTC. It is translated as CASSMGQGAGTQYF. The chain employs TRBV10-2 and TRBJ2-5; 12 bases map to TRBD1. The CDR3 is 14 residues long. CDR1 and CDR2 from the germline V gene are WSHSY and SAAADI. Trimming took 6 bases from V and 7 from J; bases not matched to a gene: 6.

The chain uses TRBV18 and TRBJ1-2; tentatively, D is TRBD1 (6 bases). The V end was cut by 0 bases, the J end by 7 bases, with 12 bases between. There are 14 residues in the CDR3. Germline V gene data show CDR1 as KGHSH and CDR2 as LQKENI. The CDR3, as DNA: TGTGCCAGCTCACCACCGTCAGGGGTCGCTGGCTACACCTTC. Amino acids: CASSPPSGVAGYTF.

This sequence joins TRBV6-1 and TRBJ1-5; 8 positions agree with TRBD1. V shed 1 base, J shed 3 bases, and the junction held 5 bases outside the gene matches. CDR3 length equals 16 residues. Germline loops: CDR1 MNHNS, CDR2 SASEGT. The CDR3 bases are TGTGCCAGCAGTGAAGAGGACAGGGCAGACAATCAGCCCCAGCATTTT. Translated, it gives CASSEEDRADNQPQHF.

V and J are TRBV4-1 and TRBJ2-2; D not resolved. The CDR3 is made up of 15 amino acids. With 0 bases removed from V and 6 bases from J, the gap between germline ends came to 11 bases. The V gene's germline CDR1 is MGHRA and CDR2 YSYEKL. The DNA of the CDR3 is TGCGCCAGCAGCCAAGATCCGAGAGAATCCGGGGAGCTGTTTTTT. Translating it yields CASSQDPRESGELFF.

The rearrangement links TRBV6-6 to TRBJ1-5, with D possibly matching TRBD1 (5 bases). Germline V gene lookup returns CDR1 MNHNY and CDR2 SVGAGI (reference sequence). V lost 5 bases, J lost 3 bases, and 11 bases lay in between. This CDR3 region has 14 residues. The CDR3 loop is CASSPRQINQPQHF. CDR3 in DNA: TGTGCCAGCAGTCCCCGACAGATCAATCAGCCCCAGCATTTT.

The rearrangement joins TRBV11-2 to TRBJ2-7; TRBD2 matches at 10 bases. The length of the CDR3 is 14 residues. V was clipped by 4 bases and J by 3 bases; unmatched bases: 3. Germline V lookup: CDR1 SGHAT, CDR2 FQNNGV. The DNA of the CDR3 is TGTGCCAGCAGCTCCTCTAGCGGGAGCTACGAGCAGTACTTC. Translated, it gives CASSSSSGSYEQYF.

The chain is built from TRBV28 and TRBJ2-5; weak D call: TRBD1 (5 bases). The CDR3 loop spans 13 amino acids. CDR1 and CDR2 from the germline V gene are MDHEN and SYDVKM. V lost 6 bases, J lost 5 bases, and 13 bases lay in between. This CDR3 is CASSSGYGETQYF. The DNA of the CDR3 is TGTGCCAGCAGCTCAGGGTACGGGGAGACCCAGTACTTC.

The chain recombines TRBV19 with TRBJ2-1, with D tentatively TRBD2 (6 bases). Germline V gene sequence: CDR1 LNHDA, CDR2 SQIVND (reference sequence). V shed 4 bases and J shed 6 bases, with 16 bases lying between them. CDR3 length: 15 amino acids. Here the CDR3 DNA reads TGTGCCAGTAGTAGGGCCAGGGAGGCAAGCAATGAGCAGTTCTTC. Encoded protein: CASSRAREASNEQFF. Based on the CDR3 plus reference TRBV19 and TRBJ2-1, the full variable domain is DGGITQSPKYLFRKEGQNVTLSCEQNLNHDAMYWYRQDPGQGLRLIYYSQIVNDFQKGDIAEGYSVSREKKESFPLTVTSAQKNPTAFYLCASSRAREASNEQFFGPGTRLTVL.

The J gene is TRBJ2-5, the V gene TRBV28; D not certain. Germline values: CDR1 MDHEN, CDR2 SYDVKM. Trimming pared 3 bases from V and 4 bases from J, leaving 9 bases between. This CDR3 spans 13 amino acids. In DNA, the CDR3 is TGTGCCAGCAGTTTGGTAGCTACAGAGACCCAGTACTTC. It is translated as CASSLVATETQYF.

This chain joins TRBV27 and TRBJ2-2; a possible D gene is TRBD1 (5 bases). Trimming removed 4 bases from V and 4 bases from J, with 13 bases in between. The CDR3 has 15 amino acids. Germline loops: CDR1 MNHEY, CDR2 SMNVEV (reference sequence). The CDR3 reads CASSWGRAITGELFF. Here the CDR3 DNA reads TGTGCCAGCAGTTGGGGCAGAGCCATCACCGGGGAGCTGTTTTTT.

The gene calls are TRBV4-1 and TRBJ1-2, with D maybe TRBD1 (6 bases). The CDR3 has 15 amino acids. Germline V gene data show CDR1 as MGHRA and CDR2 as YSYEKL. V was shortened by 2 bases and J by 8 bases, with 18 bases between the two germline ends. CDR3 sequence reads: CASSQLPGGAEGYTF. CDR3 DNA sequence: TGCGCCAGCAGCCAATTGCCCGGGGGGGCTGAAGGCTACACCTTC.

This clone came up once. The sample holds other DNA sequences that translate to the same CDR3. V usage is TRBV29-1 and J usage is TRBJ2-5; 7 nucleotides align to TRBD2. The CDR3 is made up of 12 amino acids. The germline gives CDR1 SQVTM, CDR2 ANQGSEA. The ends lost 6 bases at V and 1 base at J; junction bases unmatched: 2. The CDR3 spells CSVGGGQETQYF. The CDR3 bases are TGCAGCGTGGGGGGGGGCCAAGAGACCCAGTACTTC.

The gene calls are TRBV5-1 and TRBJ1-6, with no clear D. Germline V gene data show CDR1 as SGHRS and CDR2 as YFSETQ. Trimming left V 4 bases short and J 6 bases short, with 14 bases between. This CDR3 has 15 amino acids. The CDR3 reads CASSLGEGVNSPLHF. The CDR3 coding sequence is TGCGCCAGCAGCCTTGGGGAGGGCGTTAATTCACCCCTCCACTTT.